This TCR beta chain was sequenced in a study of blood T cell repertoires in COVID-19. Study information: PBMCs, B-cell-depleted T cells, or T cells provided the cDNA or gDNA that made up the material.

This CDR3 is built from 13 residues. Per the germline V gene, CDR1 is GTSNPN and CDR2 is SVGIG (reference sequence). V lost 5 bases to trimming and J lost 8 bases; unmatched junction nucleotides: 4. In the authors' methods: Amplification of reference gene primers was used by the study to estimate nucleated cell counts. TCRdb's copy holds only in-frame clones and misses some; the assay was immunoSEQ multiplex PCR. From that table come the V and J calls and clone size; the DNA was used to work out D and trimming. The repertoire includes roughly 230,000 clones, more than 75% of them detected once, and around 0.97% sits in the top ten.

The V and J genes are TRBV30 and TRBJ2-7, with 15 bases lining up with TRBD2. What was sequenced was peripheral blood. The TCR sequence derives from a man aged 35 to 55 with acute or convalescent COVID-19. CDR3 sequence: CAWSGTSGGKQYF. In DNA form, the CDR3 reads TGTGCCTGGTCCGGGACTAGCGGGGGGAAGCAGTACTTC.